The 16 T cell receptor beta chains reported below all come from one sample, sequenced in a study of cytomegalovirus exposure and HLA in healthy donors. TCRdb's copy holds only in-frame clones and misses some; the assay was immunoSEQ multiplex PCR. Among around 190,000 clones, approximately 89% were seen once, and the ten largest hold 7.2%. Sequenced input: PBMCs. The receptor set was obtained from a man aged 25-40 years in good health and CMV-seropositive.

This rearrangement joins TRBV6-5 to TRBJ1-4, with a tentative D call TRBD1 (5 bases). V was trimmed by 0 bases and J by 0 bases, leaving 8 bases between them. This CDR3 is 16 amino acids long. Germline V lookup: CDR1 MNHEY, CDR2 SVGAGI. In nucleotides, the CDR3 is TGTGCCAGCAGTTACTCGAGGGGTCCAACTAATGAAAAACTGTTTTTT. Translated: CASSYSRGPTNEKLFF.

The chain carries TRBV5-6 and TRBJ2-7, with 7 bases aligning to TRBD1. The V gene end was trimmed by 0 bases and the J gene end by 6 bases; junction bases not matched to a gene: 6. The CDR3 consists of 14 residues. The germline V gene has CDR1 SGHDT and CDR2 YYEEEE. Here the CDR3 DNA reads TGTGCCAGCAGCTTGGGACAGGGCTATATCGAGCAGTACTTC. Its protein is CASSLGQGYIEQYF.

V and J are TRBV15 and TRBJ2-5; D is possibly TRBD2 (6 bases). The CDR3 totals 18 residues. V was cut by 1 base and J by 1 base, with 19 bases left in between. Germline CDR1 LNHNV, CDR2 YYDKDF (reference sequence). CDR3 loop: CATSRGRGGLGLQETQYF. CDR3 bases: TGTGCCACCAGCAGAGGGAGGGGCGGCCTGGGGCTCCAAGAGACCCAGTACTTC.

The genes are TRBV7-9 and TRBJ1-1; D remains unclear. Germline values: CDR1 SEHNR, CDR2 FQNEAQ (reference sequence). V lost 7 bases and J lost 7, with 16 bases in between. The CDR3 runs to 13 residues. For the CDR3, the DNA is TGTGCCAGCATCCTGGGTGCTGGCGATGAAGCTTTCTTT. Amino acids: CASILGAGDEAFF.

V is TRBV12-5 and J is TRBJ1-3; TRBD1 agrees at 7 bases. The CDR3 is made up of 14 amino acids. V dropped 6 bases and J dropped 7; count of bases not matched to a gene: 9. Germline CDR1 and CDR2: LGHNT and FRNRAP. In DNA, the CDR3 is TGTGCTAGTGGAACCGGGGACAGCAGGAACACCATATATTTT. It specifies CASGTGDSRNTIYF.

The chain couples TRBV6-5 to TRBJ2-1, with 7 bases aligning to TRBD2. Germline CDR1 reads MNHEY; CDR2 reads SVGAGI. The CDR3 length is 16 residues. Unmatched junction bases numbered 6, after V lost 4 bases and J lost 0 bases. The CDR3, as DNA: TGTGCCAGCAGTTTAATGCGGGGGAGCTCCTACAATGAGCAGTTCTTC. It encodes CASSLMRGSSYNEQFF.

This chain connects TRBV5-1 to TRBJ2-1; perhaps TRBD1 as D (6 bases). Germline V CDR1 and CDR2: SGHRS, YFSETQ. Trimming pared 4 bases from V and 5 bases from J, leaving 13 bases between. CDR3 length equals 14 residues. CDR3 DNA sequence: TGCGCCAGCAGCCCTGGACAGTTAAACAATGAGCAGTTCTTC. Encoded protein: CASSPGQLNNEQFF.

The V gene is TRBV7-2, the J gene TRBJ2-7; D is undetermined. Germline loops: CDR1 SGHTA, CDR2 FQGNSA. V was clipped by 4 bases and J by 3 bases, with 7 bases between them. There are 12 residues in the CDR3. The CDR3 coding sequence is TGTGCCAGCAGCTCGTCGGACTACGAGCAGTACTTC. It codes for CASSSSDYEQYF.

The chain is built from TRBV6-5 and TRBJ2-3, with TRBD1 matching over 9 bases. Germline V gene lookup returns CDR1 MNHEY and CDR2 SVGAGI. V was clipped by 2 bases and J by 3 bases; unmatched bases: 3. The length of the CDR3 is 15 residues. The CDR3, as DNA: TGTGCCAGCAGTTACAACAGGGGGCTTACAGATACGCAGTATTTT. Protein sequence: CASSYNRGLTDTQYF.

This chain uses TRBV27 with TRBJ1-2; TRBD1 might be the D (5 bases). Germline V lookup: CDR1 MNHEY, CDR2 SMNVEV (reference sequence). This CDR3 is built from 14 residues. Trimming removed 2 bases at V and 8 bases at J, with 15 bases between. Here the CDR3 DNA reads TGTGCCAGCAGTTTAGGGGCAGGGAGCGGCGGCTACACCTTC. This translates into CASSLGAGSGGYTF.

This chain uses TRBV2 with TRBJ2-3; 11 bases are shared with TRBD2. The junction had 9 bases not matched to a gene; V was cut back by 7 bases and J by 6 bases. Germline V gene sequence: CDR1 SNHLY, CDR2 FYNNEI. This CDR3 is built from 15 residues. CDR3 in amino acids: CASTPGLAAGDTQYF. CDR3 nucleotide sequence: TGTGCCAGCACCCCGGGACTAGCGGCTGGGGATACGCAGTATTTT.

The chain carries TRBV13 and TRBJ2-7; 12 nucleotides line up with TRBD2. This CDR3 spans 21 amino acids. Trimming removed 5 bases from V and 0 bases from J; junction bases left unmatched: 20. Per the germline V gene, CDR1 is PRHDT and CDR2 is FYEKMQ (reference sequence). The CDR3 spells CASSNRGGGLAGYGSSYEQYF. The CDR3 nucleotides are TGTGCCAGCAGCAACCGTGGCGGGGGACTAGCGGGTTATGGGAGCTCCTACGAGCAGTACTTC.

This clone showed up just once. The sample carries other DNA sequences with the same CDR3. V usage is TRBV5-1 and J usage is TRBJ2-7; D gene uncertain. The V gene's germline CDR1 is SGHRS and CDR2 YFSETQ. This CDR3 region has 13 residues. Trimming pared 2 bases from V and 3 bases from J, leaving 9 bases between. CDR3 region: CASSFGTDYEQYF. As DNA, the CDR3 is TGCGCCAGCAGCTTTGGAACTGACTACGAGCAGTACTTC.

In its sample, this clone was seen once. The V call is TRBV28, the J call TRBJ2-7; TRBD2 agrees at 8 bases. Germline-derived CDR1 and CDR2 are MDHEN and SYDVKM. V shed 3 bases, J shed 5 bases, and the junction held 21 bases outside the gene matches. There are 19 residues in the CDR3. CDR3: CASSFYRRLAFSFTHEQYF. CDR3 in DNA: TGTGCCAGCAGTTTCTACCGTAGACTAGCGTTTAGCTTTACCCACGAGCAGTACTTC.

The chain combines TRBV5-1 with TRBJ2-1, with 10 positions matching TRBD1. CDR3 size: 16 residues. Germline trimming cut 0 bases from V and 7 bases from J; bases unmatched to any gene: 7. Germline loops: CDR1 SGHRS, CDR2 YFSETQ. The CDR3 reads CASSLAGGGQGNEQFF. The DNA for the CDR3 is TGCGCCAGCAGCTTGGCGGGTGGGGGACAGGGGAATGAGCAGTTCTTC. Looking up the rest from reference TRBV5-1 and TRBJ2-1 gives the full variable domain: KAGVTQTPRYLIKTRGQQVTLSCSPISGHRSVSWYQQTPGQGLQFLFEYFSETQRNKGNFPGRFSGRQFSNSRSEMNVSTLELGDSALYLCASSLAGGGQGNEQFFGPGTRLTVL.

This clone was picked up one time. The chain carries TRBV9 and TRBJ2-3; 7 nucleotides line up with TRBD2. With V trimmed by 3 bases and J by 4 bases, 5 bases remained unmatched. Per the germline V gene, CDR1 is SGDLS and CDR2 is YYNGEE. The CDR3 is made up of 14 amino acids. The CDR3 reads CASSETSWPDTQYF. The CDR3, as DNA: TGTGCCAGCAGCGAGACTAGCTGGCCAGATACGCAGTATTTT.